Presented here are 25 T cell receptor beta chains from one specimen sequenced in a study of T cells in Graves' hyperthyroidism and ophthalmopathy. Amplification yielded TCR beta CDR3 regions, with RNA transcripts as the source. HTBI primers drove first-round RT-PCR of the TCR CDR3. Each CDR3 protein is one row after TCRdb ran MiXCR on the multiplex PCR reads. The sample holds hundreds of thousands of distinct CDR3 sequences, approximately 40% seen once. Sequenced material: blood. The receptors derive from a man between 18 and 35 years old with Graves' hyperthyroidism.

This clonotype was seen many times. DNA for the CDR3: TGCAGCGTCGCGATGGAATACGAGCAGTACTTC. Translation gives CSVAMEYEQYF. The chain uses TRBV29-1 and TRBJ2-7, with D uncertain. V dropped 6 bases and J dropped 4 bases, with 10 bases sitting between them. Germline CDR1 SQVTM, CDR2 ANQGSEA. CDR3 length: 11 amino acids.

For this clonotype: Being one base from a much bigger clone, this may be a read error. The rearrangement links TRBV19 to TRBJ1-4, with D maybe TRBD1 (5 bases). Looked up from germline, CDR1 is LNHDA and CDR2 is SQIVND (reference sequence). V shed 6 bases and J shed 8 bases, with 13 bases lying between them. This CDR3 comprises 13 residues. Here the CDR3 DNA reads TGTGCCAGTAGCGTGGGGCCTCCGGAAAAACTGTTTTTT. Translating gives CASSVGPPEKLFF.

This clonotype was picked up a small number of times. The chain uses TRBV5-1 and TRBJ2-7, with D perhaps assigned TRBD1 or TRBD2 (5 bases each). CDR1 is SGHRS and CDR2 is YFSETQ in the germline V gene. The ends were cut back, 1 base at V and 2 bases at J, with 13 bases in the middle. CDR3 length: 15 residues. CDR3 amino acids: CASSLRWGTAYEQYF. In DNA form, the CDR3 reads TGCGCCAGCAGCTTGCGATGGGGGACCGCCTACGAGCAGTACTTC. The full variable domain, in which reference TRBV5-1 and TRBJ2-7 provide the parts outside the CDR3, is KAGVTQTPRYLIKTRGQQVTLSCSPISGHRSVSWYQQTPGQGLQFLFEYFSETQRNKGNFPGRFSGRQFSNSRSEMNVSTLELGDSALYLCASSLRWGTAYEQYFGPGTRLTVT.

In its sample, this clonotype was seen a few times. The CDR3 region is CASSADSNTGELFF. The CDR3 region has the DNA TGCGCCAGCAGCGCTGACAGCAACACCGGGGAGCTGTTTTTT. The chain is built from TRBV5-1 and TRBJ2-2, with TRBD1 as a possible D gene (5 bases). The CDR3 runs to 14 residues. V was trimmed by 4 bases and J by 2 bases, leaving 9 bases between them. The germline V gene has CDR1 SGHRS and CDR2 YFSETQ.

The chain has TRBV25-1 and TRBJ1-1, with 9 positions matching TRBD1. V shed 6 bases, J shed 6 bases, and the junction held 14 bases outside the gene matches. CDR1 is MGHDK, CDR2 SYGVNS, per germline. The CDR3 is 16 amino acids. The chain's CDR3 is CASSPTHRGRGAEAFF. The DNA of the CDR3 is TGTGCCAGCAGCCCGACCCACAGGGGGCGAGGGGCTGAAGCTTTCTTT.

The gene calls are TRBV7-9 and TRBJ2-5; possibly TRBD1 for D (6 bases). The V gene's germline CDR1 is SEHNR and CDR2 FQNEAQ (reference sequence). The CDR3 spans 16 residues. Deletions cut 5 bases from V and 4 bases from J, with 20 bases between. The CDR3 bases are TGTGCCAGCAGCCTTTTCGTTTGGGGGCCGGTAGAGACCCAGTACTTC. Translation: CASSLFVWGPVETQYF.

This clonotype was detected only a few times. This chain uses TRBV5-4 with TRBJ1-1; D call uncertain. CDR3 length: 12 residues. Per germline, CDR1 SGHNT and CDR2 YYREEE (reference sequence). The V end lost 9 bases, the J end lost 2 bases, and 11 bases lay between the germline ends. The CDR3 region is CATPKTNTEAFF. In DNA, the CDR3 is TGTGCCACCCCAAAGACTAACACTGAAGCTTTCTTT.

Many counts were recorded for this clonotype. V gene TRBV10-2 combines with J gene TRBJ1-4; D is ambiguous. The CDR3 covers 14 residues. Germline loops: CDR1 WSHSY, CDR2 SAAADI. Trimming stripped 4 bases from V and 3 bases from J, with 9 bases between. CDR3 nucleotides: TGCGCCAGCAGTGTGGACCGATCTAATGAAAAACTGTTTTTT. As protein: CASSVDRSNEKLFF.

This CDR3 is CASRGGAAPYEQYF. CDR3 coding DNA: TGTGCCAGCAGAGGGGGGGCCGCACCCTACGAGCAGTACTTC. The J gene is TRBJ2-7, the V gene TRBV10-3, with D perhaps TRBD2 (7 bases). Germline CDR1 and CDR2: ENHRY and SYGVKD. Between the trimmed V and J ends, which lost 10 bases and 2 bases, there was a span of 18 bases. This CDR3 comprises 14 residues.

This clonotype was seen at least ten times. The chain couples TRBV2 to TRBJ1-6, with 10 bases aligning to TRBD1. The CDR3 consists of 12 residues. With 11 bases clipped from V and 5 bases from J, the junction kept 0 bases outside the gene matches. Germline assignment: CDR1 SNHLY and CDR2 FYNNEI. The CDR3 region is CAGTGDNSPLHF. The CDR3 DNA reads as TGTGCCGGGACAGGGGATAATTCACCCCTCCACTTT. Together with reference TRBV2 and TRBJ1-6, the CDR3 gives the full variable domain: EPEVTQTPSHQVTQMGQEVILRCVPISNHLYFYWYRQILGQKVEFLVSFYNNEISEKSEIFDDQFSVERPDGSNFTLKIRSTKLEDSAMYFCAGTGDNSPLHFGNGTRLTVT.

The chain combines TRBV2 with TRBJ1-5; a weak D match, TRBD1 (5 bases). This CDR3 contains 15 residues. The ends were cut back, 6 bases at V and 11 bases at J, with 23 bases in the middle. From germline, CDR1 is SNHLY and CDR2 FYNNEI. The CDR3 nucleotides read TGTGCCAGCAGACCTGGGACGGCCCAAGAGTTGGCCCAGCATTTT. This translates into CASRPGTAQELAQHF. The full variable domain, rest sourced from reference TRBV2 and TRBJ1-5, is EPEVTQTPSHQVTQMGQEVILRCVPISNHLYFYWYRQILGQKVEFLVSFYNNEISEKSEIFDDQFSVERPDGSNFTLKIRSTKLEDSAMYFCASRPGTAQELAQHFGDGTRLSIL.

This clonotype was detected many times. The chain combines TRBV7-9 with TRBJ1-1, with 9 bases identical to TRBD1. The junction had 3 bases not matched to a gene; V was cut back by 1 base and J by 0 bases. CDR3 length equals 16 residues. Looked up from germline, CDR1 is SEHNR and CDR2 is FQNEAQ (reference sequence). The CDR3 region has the DNA TGTGCCAGCAGCTTAGTGGGACAGGGCATGAACACTGAAGCTTTCTTT. Translated: CASSLVGQGMNTEAFF.

This clonotype has at least ten counts. The chain joins TRBV19 to TRBJ1-5; no clear D gene. The V gene's germline CDR1 is LNHDA and CDR2 SQIVND (reference sequence). Trimming cost V 1 base and J 7 bases, with 14 bases left between them. The CDR3 has 15 residues. CDR3 amino acids: CASSIVGGADQPQHF. The DNA for the CDR3 is TGTGCCAGTAGTATAGTGGGAGGCGCCGACCAGCCCCAGCATTTT.

The chain has TRBV19 and TRBJ1-4; 8 positions match TRBD1. V was clipped by 9 bases and J by 8 bases; unmatched bases: 5. Germline V gene sequence: CDR1 LNHDA, CDR2 SQIVND (reference sequence). The CDR3 length is 12 residues. The CDR3 region has the DNA TGTGCCAGCGCAGGGGGCACGGAAAAACTGTTTTTT. Its translation: CASAGGTEKLFF.

The rearrangement links TRBV7-9 to TRBJ2-7, with D tentatively TRBD2 (5 bases). CDR3 length: 15 residues. Germline CDR1 and CDR2: SEHNR and FQNEAQ (reference sequence). Trimming took 5 bases from V and 0 from J, leaving 14 bases between them. The CDR3 loop is CASSQEVGSSYEQYF. CDR3 DNA: TGTGCCAGCAGCCAGGAGGTGGGGAGCTCCTACGAGCAGTACTTC.

This clonotype appeared many times. The gene calls are TRBV7-9 and TRBJ1-1; no definite D call. The CDR3 has 14 amino acids. The germline V and J ends were trimmed by 5 bases and 4 bases, with 14 bases remaining between them. Per the germline V gene, CDR1 is SEHNR and CDR2 is FQNEAQ (reference sequence). The CDR3 DNA follows: TGTGCCAGCAGCCCAGAACCAGGCAGCACTGAAGCTTTCTTT. Amino acid sequence: CASSPEPGSTEAFF.

The rearrangement joins TRBV6-6 to TRBJ2-7, with TRBD1 identical over 8 bases. J gave up 5 bases and V 4 bases, and 7 bases lay outside the gene matches. This CDR3 is built from 14 residues. CDR1 and CDR2 from the germline V gene are MNHNY and SVGAGI (reference sequence). The CDR3 DNA reads TGTGCCAGCAGTTCCCTTGGGACAGGCGACGAGCAGTACTTC. Protein: CASSSLGTGDEQYF.

V and J are TRBV2 and TRBJ2-7; D may be TRBD2 (6 bases). The CDR3 has 15 amino acids. Trimming took 2 bases from V and 6 from J, leaving 17 bases between them. Germline CDR1 is SNHLY and CDR2 is FYNNEI. The CDR3 DNA is TGTGCCAGCAGTGAACCGGGACTGGGTCAGGTCGAGCAGTACTTC. This encodes CASSEPGLGQVEQYF.

This clonotype has at least ten counts. The chain uses TRBV9 and TRBJ1-4, with 7 bases that match TRBD1. Germline loops: CDR1 SGDLS, CDR2 YYNGEE. The ends lost 3 bases at V and 3 bases at J; junction bases unmatched: 2. The CDR3 is 14 amino acids. Here the CDR3 reads CASSEGQPNEKLFF. CDR3 DNA: TGTGCCAGCAGCGAGGGACAGCCTAATGAAAAACTGTTTTTT.

This clonotype was recorded at least ten times. The chain couples TRBV7-2 to TRBJ1-2; D remains ambiguous. The CDR3 length is 13 residues. The V gene lost 1 base and the J gene lost 7 bases, with 10 bases spanning the gap. From germline, CDR1 is SGHTA and CDR2 FQGNSA. CDR3 nucleotide sequence: TGTGCCAGCAGCTTAGAGTCGACTGGTGGCTACACCTTC. It encodes CASSLESTGGYTF.

V usage is TRBV7-3 and J usage is TRBJ1-1; 7 nucleotides agree with TRBD1. Per germline, CDR1 SGHTA and CDR2 FQGTGA. V shed 6 bases, J shed 7 bases, and the junction held 5 bases outside the gene matches. This CDR3 contains 12 residues. CDR3 sequence: CASRSTGDEAFF. The CDR3 nucleotides read TGTGCCAGCAGATCTACAGGGGATGAAGCTTTCTTT.

About this clonotype itself: Sequence at one end of the junction differs from germline and may be a read error. The chain employs TRBV10-3 and TRBJ2-7, with no clear D. The CDR3 contains 11 residues. Germline V gene sequence: CDR1 ENHRY, CDR2 SYGVKD. The CDR3 coding sequence is TGTGCCAGCAGTGAAACGCCCGAGCAGTACTTC. As protein: CASSETPEQYF.

Ten or more counts support this clonotype. The V gene is TRBV19, the J gene TRBJ1-4; TRBD1 aligns across 7 bases. The CDR3 totals 14 residues. V shed 7 bases and J 5 bases; nucleotides not matched to a gene: 7. The germline V gene has CDR1 LNHDA and CDR2 SQIVND (reference sequence). The CDR3 region is CASKAQGTNEKLFF. In nucleotides, the CDR3 is TGTGCCAGTAAAGCACAGGGGACCAATGAAAAACTGTTTTTT.

This clonotype has a handful of counts. J is TRBJ1-5 and V is TRBV20-1; TRBD1 might be the D (5 bases). The CDR3 spans 13 residues. Germline CDR1 DFQATT, CDR2 SNEGSKA (reference sequence). Trimming removed 0 bases at V and 3 bases at J, with 6 bases between. CDR3 DNA: TGCAGTGCTAGAGATGGGGCCAATCAGCCCCAGCATTTT. Translation: CSARDGANQPQHF.

At least ten counts were recorded for this clonotype. This chain joins TRBV2 and TRBJ1-2; D remains ambiguous. In germline, CDR1 is SNHLY, CDR2 FYNNEI. The CDR3 contains 13 residues. V lost 1 base and J lost 4, with 7 bases in between. Written as DNA, the CDR3 is TGTGCCAGCAGTGAAGGCGGAACCTATGGCTACACCTTC. Protein product: CASSEGGTYGYTF.